This entry describes one T cell receptor beta chain. The antigen it binds to is not known. The data were obtained in a study of cytomegalovirus exposure and HLA in healthy donors (dated by TCRdb to the late 2010s). About the full investigation: An earlier analysis of a few hundred of the donors reported 276 Gb of sequence data and around 110 million unique TCR beta sequences obtained from about 179 million T cells. Roughly 300 gigabases of sequencing data and 70 million to 85 million unique TCR sequences were included in an early release covering roughly 600 HLA-typed donors. The genetic ancestry cluster associated with self-reported Caucasian donors included 81% of the 398 genotyped donors. The study was designed to test whether signatures of past pathogen exposure could be identified by cataloging public T cell receptors. The study used immunosequencing to profile the T cell repertoires of several hundred subjects and linked those repertoires to cytomegalovirus serostatus. In addition to the first cohort of approximately 650 subjects, a separate validation cohort of approximately 110 different subjects was used. The study combined high-throughput TCR immunosequencing, statistical association of individual TCRs with disease status, and machine learning to predict cytomegalovirus infection status. A later analysis re-analyzed previously published TCR beta repertoires from 666 donors and added high-resolution HLA genotyping to study TCR occurrence patterns. In the later analysis, no new phenotypic data were used to find candidate immune exposures; instead, reliance was placed on TCR beta sequences and their occurrence across donors. In an earlier analysis of 550 to 700 of the donors, high-throughput TCR beta sequencing was used to judge whether each TCR beta V gene segment behaved as functional or pseudogenic. Donor age, sex, ethnicity and CMV serostatus were compiled alongside the repertoire data. A later genetic analysis took genome-wide SNP genotypes for about three fifths of the roughly 670 donors and used that subset as a discovery cohort. All discovery cohort repertoires had been generated on a single sequencing platform. HLA typing included class I and class II loci at four-digit resolution. Typing coverage varied by locus: roughly 620-640 donors for A, B, C, DRB1 and DQB1; roughly 510 for DQA1; 600 to 610 for DPA1; 450 to 480 for DPB1. Because of strong linkage in the cohort, five DR-DQ haplotypes were treated as single units for association and clustering. On average, about 200,000 unique TCR beta nucleotide sequences were sequenced per donor among about 400 genotyped donors of the cohort, with roughly 19% of those sequences being non-productive. The study at large found these results: Because counts were too low, under 20 rarely observed V segments, including chromosome 9 orphons, were left out of the earlier analysis of 587 of the donors. Only TCR beta chains were sequenced in this cohort, and the absence of alpha or paired-chain data limited detectable features. In an earlier analysis of about 550 of the donors, most TCR beta V segments were observed in productive rearrangements about 87% or about 30% of the time, broadly matching IMGT annotations. A later analysis reported that several top co-occurrence clusters appeared linked to parvovirus B19, influenza, CMV and Epstein-Barr virus. In a later genetic analysis, a missense DCLRE1C variant was associated with V-gene and J-gene trimming of TCR beta chains, and the association was replicated in an independent cohort. Because HLA typing was unavailable for some donors at each locus, only the typed subset was used in association tests. According to a later analysis, most CMV-associated TCR beta chains appeared to be HLA-restricted, and the HLA associations seemed to be driven largely by CMV exposure. A group of highly shared sequence variants was considered likely to be a technical artifact of the sequencing pipeline. Specific HLA alleles were associated with 15,000 to 20,000 TCR beta sequences at a false discovery rate of 0.05 in a later analysis. Immune exposure information for the cohort was limited to CMV serostatus. Across donors, most TCR sequences were observed very rarely, whereas some public TCRs were present in many individuals. A few of the identified cytomegalovirus-associated TCR beta chains were confirmed in vitro to be specific for cytomegalovirus antigens. The presence/absence analyses assumed that sequencing depth was roughly uniform across donors, and that assumption may not be true. Assigning TCR associations to individual alleles was difficult when HLA alleles, especially DR and DQ, strongly co-occurred. Because the 87-base-pair reads could not distinguish some IMGT-functional V segments, including TRBV6-2 and TRBV6-3, those segments were excluded. It was suggested by the authors that the approach could potentially be generalized to other disease states and immunological phenotypes. In a later analysis, the rate of TCR association differed among HLA loci, with DRB1 alleles having the most associated TCRs and HLA-C alleles having the fewest. The classifier was reported to diagnose cytomegalovirus status with high specificity and sensitivity in both the original and validation cohorts. A further reported finding was that TCR beta sequences accurately predicted the HLA-A and HLA-B alleles for most subjects in the first cohort. In a later analysis, HLA-associated TCR beta chains showed more clonal expansion and lower generation probabilities than non-associated chains that were equally common. In the study, some 180 TCR beta chains were listed as associated with cytomegalovirus. Compared with the approximately 700-donor mean, donors in an Asian-associated ancestry cluster had fewer N-insertions in productive TCRs, according to a later genetic analysis. Correlated functional status among segregating V segments might be attributable to linkage disequilibrium, but an unknown experimental factor could not be ruled out.

The cohort was made up of about 610 healthy bone marrow donors. Cohort members were all nominally healthy when sampled, although unrecorded immune exposures were likely present. The donor was CMV seropositive and belonged to the group of 250 to 300 seropositive cohort members. Every donor gave a peripheral blood sample, and the peripheral blood mononuclear cells from that sample were used for TCR beta sequencing. Genomic DNA was extracted from the blood cell samples with the Qiagen DNeasy Blood Extraction Kit. Receptor libraries were prepared by the immunoSEQ multiplex PCR assay. The multiplex PCR relied on a mix of 60 forward primers for TCR Vbeta segments and 13 reverse primers for TCR Jbeta segments. The CDR3 region of rearranged TCR beta genes was amplified from genomic DNA with a multiplex PCR assay. On the Illumina HiSeq System, the amplified TCR beta libraries were sequenced as 87-base-pair reads. On the authors' methods: In a later analysis, some 80 million unique TCR beta chains were counted across the 500 to 850 repertoires, and about 9.9 million of these chains were shared by at least two donors. A nearest-neighbor algorithm error-corrected the raw reads and collapsed the reads into unique sequences, merging closely related sequences to remove PCR and sequencing errors. CDR3 sequences were aligned to IMGT reference sequences to assign V, D and J gene segments. For a sequence to be retained, at least a six-nucleotide match to both a V gene segment and a J gene segment was required. Rearrangements were classified as productive when the CDR3 lacked stop codons and remained in frame with V and J, and all other rearrangements were classified as non-productive. CDR3 was defined by IMGT convention, running from the second conserved V-encoded cysteine to the conserved J-encoded phenylalanine. The earlier analysis of about 590 of the donors excluded sequences that lacked an unambiguous match to a single V gene segment. An earlier analysis of 587 of the donors called V segments functional above 56.7% productive rearrangements and segregating when the between-donor standard deviation exceeded 5%. A statistical classification framework was built to diagnose cytomegalovirus status from the catalog of TCR beta chain sequences. In a later analysis, TCR nucleotide sequences were compared against IMGT/GENE-DB human TR gene sequences so that V and J genes could be assigned. A later analysis assigned CDR3 sequences and most-parsimonious VDJ recombination scenarios with the TCRdist pipeline. In a later analysis, each TCR beta chain was defined by its CDR3 amino acid sequence together with its V-gene family, and reads lacking a unique V-gene family were excluded. In a later analysis, 500 to 650 highly shared, low-generation-probability nucleotide sequences were removed to address suspected cross-contamination and a sequencing artifact. In a later analysis, a clonal expansion index for each public chain was calculated from normalized within-repertoire ranks of inferred template counts. In a later analysis, generation probabilities were computed with a VDJ recombination model fitted to out-of-frame rearrangements, and the resulting probabilities were checked against IGoR. Hypergeometric tests were used in a later analysis to score TCR-TCR, TCR-HLA and TCR-CMV co-occurrence, with a repertoire-size bias correction applied to the TCR pairs. False discovery rates were estimated in a later analysis by permuting HLA or CMV assignments 20 times. In a later analysis, co-occurring TCRs were grouped with DBSCAN, and TCRdist sequence similarity was added when clustering was performed within HLA-allele-positive subsets. For co-occurrence clustering, repertoires with fewer than 30,000 or more than 120,000 public chains were excluded, along with a handful of repertoires with anomalous nucleotide sharing. TCRdb took this table from immuneACCESS and kept in-frame rearrangements with V and J called. Such tables lack part of the clones; where checked against another copy, unresolved V genes explain under half of the gap, and the rest is unexplained. V, J and clone size reflect that table, while D and trimming were determined from the DNA. This sample's records show over 80,000 clones. The top ten clones comprise just over 5.5% of the sample.

The CDR3, from cysteine to phenylalanine, totals 14 residues. The sequence is cut down to CDR3 DNA, 42 bases in frame from base 1. Deletion took 4 bases off V and 5 bases off J, with a span of 16 bases between the germline ends. As encoded in the germline V gene, CDR1 is SGHDT while CDR2 is YYEEEE. This TCR came from a girl aged 5 to 17 in good health and CMV-seropositive. The rearrangement joined TRBV5-6 to TRBJ2-7; TRBD1 is possibly the D segment (6 matching bases). Sequencing used PBMCs. In nucleotides, the sequence is TGTGCCAGCAGCCGAACGGACAGTCTCAACGAGCAGTACTTC. This encodes CASSRTDSLNEQYF.